The 20 T cell receptor beta chains below come from one sample, sequenced in a study of control samples from healthy donors and cancer patients (dated by TCRdb to between 2020 and 2021). Library preparation employed the immunoSEQ multiplex PCR assay. This is the immuneACCESS table as TCRdb keeps it, with only in-frame sequences that have V and J called. A part of the clones is gone; compared with another copy, unresolved V genes explain less than half, and the rest is unexplained. The sample table contains approximately 100,000 clones; only one count was recorded for around 90% of them. The top ten clones comprise around an eighth of the sample. Sequencing was carried out using blood. The origin of the receptors is a man aged 25 to 45 in good health.

The chain links TRBV28 to TRBJ2-7, with D hard to call. The CDR3 is 13 amino acids. V was shortened by 5 bases and J by 0 bases, with 8 bases between the two germline ends. CDR1 is MDHEN and CDR2 is SYDVKM in the germline V gene. CDR3 nucleotide sequence: TGTGCCAGCAGTCGTCCTGGCTCCTACGAGCAGTACTTC. It encodes CASSRPGSYEQYF.

The chain links TRBV18 to TRBJ1-4; the D is unclear. CDR3 size: 11 residues. The germline CDR1 and CDR2 sequences are KGHSH and LQKENI. Trimming took off 4 bases at V and 7 bases at J, with 4 bases between the two ends. The CDR3 sequence: CASSLSEKLFF. CDR3 DNA sequence: TGTGCCAGCTCACTGTCTGAAAAACTGTTTTTT.

The gene calls are TRBV3-1 (or the pseudogene TRBV3-2) and TRBJ1-5; tentative D call: TRBD1 (5 bases). The V gene's germline CDR1 is LGHDT and CDR2 YNNKEL (reference sequence). The CDR3 extends over 16 amino acids. V lost 5 bases to trimming and J lost 3 bases, with 17 bases between them. The CDR3 DNA is TGTGCCAGCAGCAAAGGAGCGGGACGGACCAATCAGCCCCAGCATTTT. It is translated as CASSKGAGRTNQPQHF.

This rearrangement joins TRBV9 to TRBJ2-7; TRBD1 aligns across 7 bases. The CDR3 has 15 amino acids. Trimming at V came to 4 bases and at J to 0 bases, leaving 7 bases not matched to a gene. Germline CDR1 is SGDLS and CDR2 is YYNGEE. For the CDR3, the DNA is TGTGCCAGCAGCACCAGGGGGACCCCCTCCTACGAGCAGTACTTC. Its translation: CASSTRGTPSYEQYF.

The genes are TRBV11-2 and TRBJ1-2; perhaps TRBD1 as D (6 bases). Germline CDR1 is SGHAT and CDR2 is FQNNGV. Trimming took 2 bases from V and 5 from J, leaving 21 bases between them. CDR3 length: 17 amino acids. CDR3 sequence: CASSLSRWGGADYGYTF. The CDR3 bases are TGTGCCAGCAGCTTATCCCGGTGGGGGGGCGCAGATTATGGCTACACCTTC.

This clone was seen once. The chain uses TRBV7-3 and TRBJ2-1, with 10 bases lining up with TRBD2. With V trimmed by 0 bases and J by 8 bases, 7 bases remained unmatched. Germline lookup yields CDR1 SGHTA and CDR2 FQGTGA. This CDR3 contains 16 residues. For the CDR3, the DNA is TGTGCCAGCAGCTTAACTCCTAGCGGGAGAAGGGATGAGCAGTTCTTC. Protein: CASSLTPSGRRDEQFF.

This chain uses TRBV19 with TRBJ1-1, with 9 nucleotides matching TRBD1. The CDR3 is 14 amino acids. CDR1 is LNHDA and CDR2 is SQIVND in the germline V gene (reference sequence). V shed 6 bases, J shed 1 base, and the junction held 3 bases outside the gene matches. CDR3 protein: CASRGTGPNTEAFF. DNA for the CDR3: TGTGCCAGTAGGGGGACAGGGCCGAACACTGAAGCTTTCTTT.

A few counts support this clone. The V call is TRBV7-9, the J call TRBJ1-5, with D uncertain. From germline, CDR1 is SEHNR and CDR2 FQNEAQ (reference sequence). The ends were cut back, 5 bases at V and 0 bases at J, with 8 bases in the middle. The CDR3 runs to 14 residues. The CDR3 region has the DNA TGTGCCAGCAGCCAGTGGGATAGCAATCAGCCCCAGCATTTT. This sequence encodes CASSQWDSNQPQHF.

The chain joins TRBV2 to TRBJ2-5, with a tentative D call TRBD2 (6 bases). The germline V and J ends were trimmed by 7 bases and 1 base, with 22 bases remaining between them. This CDR3 has 17 amino acids. Germline-derived CDR1 and CDR2 are SNHLY and FYNNEI. The CDR3 protein is CASKPPEGTGTQETQYF. The CDR3 bases are TGTGCCAGCAAACCGCCGGAGGGGACTGGAACCCAAGAGACCCAGTACTTC.

This clone was detected once. The chain couples TRBV4-1 to TRBJ2-1, with 10 nucleotides matching TRBD1. The germline CDR1 and CDR2 sequences are MGHRA and YSYEKL. The CDR3 consists of 16 residues. The junction had 5 bases not matched to a gene; V was cut back by 2 bases and J by 4 bases. As DNA, the CDR3 is TGCGCCAGCAGCCAACTAGGACAGGGGGGTTACAATGAGCAGTTCTTC. Its protein product is CASSQLGQGGYNEQFF.

The J gene is TRBJ1-2, the V gene TRBV4-2, with D unclear. Deletions cut 0 bases from V and 4 bases from J, with 9 bases between. CDR1 is LGHNA and CDR2 is YNFKEQ in the germline V gene. CDR3 length: 14 residues. The CDR3 sequence is CASSQDWQTYGYTF. DNA for the CDR3: TGTGCCAGCAGCCAAGATTGGCAGACCTATGGCTACACCTTC.

This sequence joins TRBV27 and TRBJ2-1; TRBD1 might be the D (6 bases). V lost 7 bases, J lost 9 bases, and 22 bases lay in between. Germline V gene data show CDR1 as MNHEY and CDR2 as SMNVEV (reference sequence). CDR3 length equals 15 residues. The DNA for the CDR3 is TGTGCCAGCACCCCCAGGGGTCAGGGGAGACCTGAGCAGTTCTTC. Protein product: CASTPRGQGRPEQFF.

The chain employs TRBV27 and TRBJ1-2; 7 bases are a match to TRBD1. The CDR3 contains 14 residues. Germline-derived CDR1 and CDR2 are MNHEY and SMNVEV (reference sequence). The junction had 6 bases not matched to a gene; V was cut back by 2 bases and J by 6 bases. CDR3 bases: TGTGCCAGCAGTTTAGGCCGGACAGGCCATGGCTACACCTTC. It yields the protein CASSLGRTGHGYTF.

The J gene is TRBJ2-2, the V gene TRBV21-1; the table gives TRBD1 as D, unverified against the DNA. TRBV21-1 corresponds to a pseudogene. This CDR3 spans 13 amino acids. Here the CDR3 DNA reads TGTGCCAGCGCCTTGGGCCGGCCCGGGGAGCTGTTTTTT. Its translation: CASALGRPGELFF.

This sequence joins TRBV28 and TRBJ2-7; D remains unclear. The CDR3 consists of 14 residues. The germline gives CDR1 MDHEN, CDR2 SYDVKM. V shed 6 bases and J shed 3 bases, with 15 bases lying between them. The CDR3 region has the DNA TGTGCCAGCAGGGATTTGGGAAACCGCTACGAGCAGTACTTC. Protein product: CASRDLGNRYEQYF.

This clone showed up just once. The rearrangement joins TRBV25-1 to TRBJ2-7, with 12 bases that match TRBD1. The CDR3 extends over 15 amino acids. Trimming at V came to 7 bases and at J to 7 bases, leaving 11 bases not matched to a gene. Germline lookup yields CDR1 MGHDK and CDR2 SYGVNS. The CDR3 reads CASTYGDRGLWEQYF. CDR3 DNA: TGTGCCAGCACGTACGGGGACAGGGGGCTTTGGGAGCAGTACTTC.

The rearrangement uses TRBV4-1 and TRBJ1-1, with a weak D call TRBD1 (5 bases). From germline, CDR1 is MGHRA and CDR2 YSYEKL. This CDR3 has 16 amino acids. Trimming shortened V by 3 bases and J by 1 base, and 15 bases separated the two germline ends. CDR3 coding DNA: TGCGCCAGCAGCCATCAACTCGGGGCGGGGAACACTGAAGCTTTCTTT. Its protein product is CASSHQLGAGNTEAFF.

The chain has TRBV9 and TRBJ2-1; possible D gene TRBD2, 6 bases. Per germline, CDR1 SGDLS and CDR2 YYNGEE. Trimming took off 4 bases at V and 6 bases at J, with 14 bases between the two ends. The CDR3 spans 14 residues. The CDR3 nucleotides are TGTGCCAGCAGCCCAGGGACTGACTTCAATGAGCAGTTCTTC. As protein: CASSPGTDFNEQFF.

The V and J genes are TRBV7-9 and TRBJ2-5; D not resolved. Germline V CDR1 and CDR2: SEHNR, FQNEAQ (reference sequence). Trimming left V 7 bases short and J 5 bases short, with 17 bases between. This CDR3 has 14 residues. The CDR3 DNA follows: TGTGCCAGCACCAAAGATGCGAGTAGTGAGACCCAGTACTTC. Protein sequence: CASTKDASSETQYF.

The V gene is TRBV24-1, the J gene TRBJ1-4, with 8 bases lining up with TRBD1. V lost 2 bases and J lost 13; bases outside the gene matches: 11. This CDR3 region has 15 residues. Per the germline V gene, CDR1 is KGHDR and CDR2 is SFDVKD. In nucleotides, the CDR3 is TGTGCCACCAGTGATTCCAGGGGGCCTAGCTCTCTACTGTTTTTT. This translates into CATSDSRGPSSLLFF.